These 20 T cell receptor beta chains share one sample of origin, sequenced in a study of T-cell reconstitution after alpha-beta-depleted transplantation in children. Unique molecular identifiers were incorporated during preparation of the TCRbeta library. TCRdb independently ran MiXCR on the PCR reads; one entry per CDR3 protein. The sample holds about 400,000 distinct CDR3 sequences, over 20% seen once. The sample in question was PBMCs from the stem cell graft donor, obtained from the stem cell graft. The receptors were sampled from a human donor who donated a stem cell graft to a child with acute myeloid leukemia.

The sample holds many counts of this clonotype. The rearrangement joins TRBV20-1 to TRBJ1-2; 9 nucleotides agree with TRBD1. The CDR3 contains 12 residues. J gave up 8 bases and V 6 bases, and 7 bases lay outside the gene matches. The V gene's germline CDR1 is DFQATT and CDR2 SNEGSKA (reference sequence). The CDR3 DNA follows: TGCAGTGCAGGACAGGGACAGGGCGGCTACACCTTC. Amino acid sequence: CSAGQGQGGYTF.

In its sample, this clonotype was seen many times. The gene calls are TRBV7-2 and TRBJ1-3, with a weak D call TRBD1 (5 bases). The CDR3 contains 15 residues. V was pared by 1 base and J by 3 bases, with 10 bases between. Germline assignment: CDR1 SGHTA and CDR2 FQGNSA. Here the CDR3 reads CASSLGPGLGNTIYF. The CDR3 nucleotides read TGTGCCAGCAGCTTAGGTCCAGGGCTTGGAAACACCATATATTTT. The variable domain in full, with the rest retrieved from reference TRBV7-2 and TRBJ1-3, is GAGVSQSPSNKVTEKGKDVELRCDPISGHTALYWYRQSLGQGLEFLIYFQGNSAPDKSGLPSDRFSAERTGGSVSTLTIQRTQQEDSAVYLCASSLGPGLGNTIYFGEGSWLTVV.

V is TRBV15 and J is TRBJ2-2, with D tentatively TRBD2 (5 bases). The V end lost 6 bases, the J end lost 7 bases, and 15 bases lay between the germline ends. CDR3 length: 14 amino acids. Germline CDR1 and CDR2: LNHNV and YYDKDF (reference sequence). The chain's CDR3 is CATSFLAGDGELFF. CDR3 DNA: TGTGCCACCAGTTTTCTAGCCGGTGACGGGGAGCTGTTTTTT.

This clonotype was counted many times. The chain uses TRBV25-1 and TRBJ2-7, with D tentatively TRBD2 (5 bases). With 6 bases removed from V and 6 bases from J, the gap between germline ends came to 9 bases. From germline, CDR1 is MGHDK and CDR2 SYGVNS. The CDR3 is 11 residues long. CDR3 residues: CASRREGEQYF. The CDR3 region has the DNA TGTGCCAGCAGGAGAGAGGGCGAGCAGTACTTC.

The chain is built from TRBV20-1 and TRBJ2-1; 9 bases align to TRBD2. After removal of 3 bases from V and 3 bases from J, the junction contained 6 bases not matched to a gene. CDR1 is DFQATT, CDR2 SNEGSKA, per germline (reference sequence). The CDR3 length is 15 residues. The CDR3 sequence is CSASLLAGIYNEQFF. The CDR3 nucleotides are TGCAGTGCTAGCTTACTAGCGGGTATCTACAATGAGCAGTTCTTC.

This clonotype was recorded many times. The J gene is TRBJ2-5, the V gene TRBV20-1, with D hard to call. CDR1 and CDR2 (germline): DFQATT, SNEGSKA (reference sequence). The length of the CDR3 is 17 residues. V lost 1 base and J 0 bases, leaving 18 bases between the germline ends. The CDR3 DNA is TGCAGTGCTAGAGGGCAGTCAACCGCGACGCACCAAGAGACCCAGTACTTC. Translating gives CSARGQSTATHQETQYF.

The V gene is TRBV6-2 or TRBV6-3, the J gene TRBJ2-5; D is perhaps TRBD1 or TRBD2 (5 bases each). Per the germline V gene, CDR1 is MNHEY and CDR2 is SVGEGT. The germline V and J ends were trimmed by 5 bases and 7 bases, with 14 bases remaining between them. This CDR3 comprises 13 residues. CDR3 coding DNA: TGTGCCAGCAGTCTCTTGGGGACCAGGACCCAGTACTTC. This codes for CASSLLGTRTQYF.

The CDR3 region has the DNA TGTGCCAGCCATCCGTCAGGGGCCCCCTACGAGCAGTACTTC. Translated: CASHPSGAPYEQYF. V and J are TRBV2 and TRBJ2-7; possible D gene TRBD1, 6 bases. V lost 8 bases, J lost 2 bases, and 16 bases lay in between. This CDR3 contains 14 residues. CDR1 is SNHLY and CDR2 is FYNNEI in the germline V gene. Using reference TRBV2 and TRBJ2-7 for the parts outside the CDR3, the full variable domain is EPEVTQTPSHQVTQMGQEVILRCVPISNHLYFYWYRQILGQKVEFLVSFYNNEISEKSEIFDDQFSVERPDGSNFTLKIRSTKLEDSAMYFCASHPSGAPYEQYFGPGTRLTVT.

This sequence joins TRBV5-6 and TRBJ2-3; TRBD2 aligns across 12 bases. The CDR3 is 18 residues long. Germline assignment: CDR1 SGHDT and CDR2 YYEEEE. V shed 0 bases and J 0 bases; nucleotides not matched to a gene: 5. CDR3 sequence reads: CASSLGLAGAPSTDTQYF. The CDR3 coding sequence is TGTGCCAGCAGCTTGGGACTAGCGGGAGCCCCTAGCACAGATACGCAGTATTTT.

The sample holds a few counts of this clonotype. This sequence joins TRBV11-2 and TRBJ2-1; the D is unclear. Germline V gene sequence: CDR1 SGHAT, CDR2 FQNNGV. Between the trimmed V and J ends, which lost 5 bases and 3 bases, there was a span of 20 bases. CDR3 length: 17 residues. CDR3 sequence (DNA): TGTGCCAGCAGCCTAGGTCCTTTGGCGGACCTCTACAATGAGCAGTTCTTC. It translates to CASSLGPLADLYNEQFF. Full variable domain (remainder filled in from reference TRBV11-2 and TRBJ2-1): EAGVAQSPRYKIIEKRQSVAFWCNPISGHATLYWYQQILGQGPKLLIQFQNNGVVDDSQLPKDRFSAERLKGVDSTLKIQPAKLEDSAVYLCASSLGPLADLYNEQFFGPGTRLTVL.

This clonotype has only one observation. This chain links TRBV27 with TRBJ2-1; 7 bases fit TRBD2. J lost 6 bases, V lost 2 bases, and 7 bases had no gene match. CDR1 and CDR2 (germline): MNHEY, SMNVEV (reference sequence). The CDR3 loop spans 15 amino acids. For the CDR3, the DNA is TGTGCCAGCAGTTTAGGGAGGGCGGAGTTCAATGAGCAGTTCTTC. It encodes CASSLGRAEFNEQFF.

The J gene is TRBJ2-5, the V gene TRBV5-5, with D hard to call. The CDR3 has 13 amino acids. The germline CDR1 and CDR2 sequences are SGHKS and YYEKEE (reference sequence). Trimming took off 5 bases at V and 1 base at J, with 9 bases between the two ends. The CDR3 DNA reads TGTGCCAGCAGAATCAGCTTCCAAGAGACCCAGTACTTC. Amino acid sequence: CASRISFQETQYF. The entire variable domain, with the rest obtained from reference TRBV5-5 and TRBJ2-5, is as follows: DAGVTQSPTHLIKTRGQQVTLRCSPISGHKSVSWYQQVLGQGPQFIFQYYEKEERGRGNFPDRFSARQFPNYSSELNVNALLLGDSALYLCASRISFQETQYFGPGTRLLVL.

The genes are TRBV20-1 and TRBJ2-1; 7 bases map to TRBD2. The CDR3 runs to 17 residues. The J segment lost 1 base and the V segment lost 5 bases, leaving 14 bases of the junction unmatched. The germline gives CDR1 DFQATT, CDR2 SNEGSKA (reference sequence). The CDR3 protein is CSAQGAGYGGSYNEQFF. The CDR3 DNA sequence: TGCAGTGCTCAGGGAGCGGGATACGGGGGGTCCTACAATGAGCAGTTCTTC.

The rearrangement links TRBV7-8 to TRBJ1-1; no firm D call. The CDR3 spans 13 residues. V gave up 1 base and J gave up 1 base, with 4 bases separating them. Germline V gene sequence: CDR1 SGHVS, CDR2 FQNEAQ. The CDR3 is CASSLESNTEAFF. The CDR3, as DNA: TGTGCCAGCAGCTTAGAATCGAACACTGAAGCTTTCTTT.

The table lists this clonotype with a few counts. The V call is TRBV24-1, the J call TRBJ1-5; 9 bases align to TRBD1. Germline lookup yields CDR1 KGHDR and CDR2 SFDVKD. The CDR3 has 15 residues. V shed 3 bases, J shed 4 bases, and the junction held 3 bases outside the gene matches. DNA for the CDR3: TGTGCCACCAGTGATCGGGACAGGGAGAATCAGCCCCAGCATTTT. This encodes CATSDRDRENQPQHF.

This clonotype showed up just a few times. The chain links TRBV9 to TRBJ2-2; D is possibly TRBD1 or TRBD2 (5 bases each). Germline lookup yields CDR1 SGDLS and CDR2 YYNGEE. V lost 2 bases and J 0 bases, leaving 8 bases between the germline ends. This CDR3 has 15 amino acids. CDR3 DNA sequence: TGTGCCAGCAGCGTCTGGGGGACGAACACCGGGGAGCTGTTTTTT. Residues: CASSVWGTNTGELFF. Together with reference TRBV9 and TRBJ2-2, the CDR3 gives the full variable domain: DSGVTQTPKHLITATGQRVTLRCSPRSGDLSVYWYQQSLDQGLQFLIQYYNGEERAKGNILERFSAQQFPDLHSELNLSSLELGDSALYFCASSVWGTNTGELFFGEGSRLTVL.

The chain links TRBV12-3 or TRBV12-4 to TRBJ2-7, with D uncertain. CDR3 size: 15 residues. Trimming pared 5 bases from V and 6 bases from J, leaving 20 bases between. The CDR3 loop reads CASSPPSVGYVEQYF. For the CDR3, the DNA is TGTGCCAGCAGTCCCCCGTCCGTGGGCTACGTCGAGCAGTACTTC.

This rearrangement joins TRBV20-1 to TRBJ2-1, with TRBD2 matching over 7 bases. The germline V gene has CDR1 DFQATT and CDR2 SNEGSKA (reference sequence). This CDR3 region has 16 residues. V lost 0 bases and J lost 5; bases outside the gene matches: 10. The CDR3: CSARDQAAGRHNEQFF. The CDR3 nucleotides read TGCAGTGCTAGAGATCAGGCAGCGGGACGGCACAATGAGCAGTTCTTC.

The chain combines TRBV30 with TRBJ2-1; 13 bases align to TRBD2. J gave up 7 bases and V 5 bases, and 5 bases lay outside the gene matches. Germline values: CDR1 GTSNPN, CDR2 SVGIG (reference sequence). This CDR3 contains 14 residues. CDR3 loop: CAWDGLAGVNEQFF. The CDR3 DNA reads as TGTGCCTGGGATGGACTAGCGGGAGTGAATGAGCAGTTCTTC.

The chain joins TRBV3-1 to TRBJ1-1, with D hard to call. The CDR3 is made up of 13 amino acids. In germline, CDR1 is LGHDT, CDR2 YNNKEL (reference sequence). The ends were cut back, 5 bases at V and 1 base at J, with 8 bases in the middle. As DNA, the CDR3 is TGTGCCAGCAGCTCTGATTCGAACACTGAAGCTTTCTTT. It translates to CASSSDSNTEAFF.